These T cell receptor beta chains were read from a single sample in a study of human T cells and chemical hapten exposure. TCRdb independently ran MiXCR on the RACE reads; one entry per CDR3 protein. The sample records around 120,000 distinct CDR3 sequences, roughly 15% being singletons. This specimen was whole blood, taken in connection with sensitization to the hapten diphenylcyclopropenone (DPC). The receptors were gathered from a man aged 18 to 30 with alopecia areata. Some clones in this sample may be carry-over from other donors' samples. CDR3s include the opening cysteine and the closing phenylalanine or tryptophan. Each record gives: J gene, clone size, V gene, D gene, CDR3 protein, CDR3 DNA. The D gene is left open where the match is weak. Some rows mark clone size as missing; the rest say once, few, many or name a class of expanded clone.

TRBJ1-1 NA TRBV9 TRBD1 CASSVTGTVTEAFF TGTGCCAGCAGCGTAACAGGGACAGTCACTGAAGCTTTCTTT
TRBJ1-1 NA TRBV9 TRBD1 CASSVEGADFTEAFF TGTGCCAGCAGCGTAGAGGGGGCAGACTTTACCGAAGCTTTCTTT
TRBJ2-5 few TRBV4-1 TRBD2 CASSPRTRGQTQYF TGCGCCAGCAGCCCACGGACTAGAGGGCAGACCCAGTACTTC
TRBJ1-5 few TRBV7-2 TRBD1 CASSLADRLQGFNQPQHF TGTGCCAGCAGCTTAGCTGACCGCCTACAGGGGTTCAATCAGCCCCAGCATTTT
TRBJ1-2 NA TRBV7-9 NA CASSLQEDNGYTF TGTGCCAGCAGTCTACAGGAGGACAATGGCTACACCTTC
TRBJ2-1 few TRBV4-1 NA CASRQGHEQFF TGCGCCAGCAGGCAGGGCCATGAGCAGTTCTTC
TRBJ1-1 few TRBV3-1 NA CASTPGAGFITEAFF TGTGCCAGCACCCCAGGGGCAGGGTTCATCACTGAAGCTTTCTTT
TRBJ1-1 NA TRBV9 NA CASSVEGRGTEAFF TGTGCCAGCAGCGTAGAAGGGCGAGGCACTGAAGCTTTCTTT
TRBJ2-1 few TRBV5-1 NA CASSLNGYSYNEQFF TGCGCCAGCAGCTTGAATGGGTACTCCTACAATGAGCAGTTCTTC
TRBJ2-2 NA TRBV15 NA CATSRQGDFTGELFF TGTGCCACCAGCAGGCAAGGGGATTTCACCGGGGAGCTGTTTTTT
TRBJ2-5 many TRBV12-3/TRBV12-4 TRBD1 CASSKPPGQGLQETQYF TGTGCCAGCAGCAAACCACCGGGACAGGGGCTTCAAGAGACCCAGTACTTC
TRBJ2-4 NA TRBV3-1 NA CASSQDRTPAKNIQYF TGTGCCAGCAGCCAAGATCGGACGCCAGCCAAAAACATTCAGTACTTC
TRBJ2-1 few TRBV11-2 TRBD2 CASSFRFRGGRDEQFF TGTGCCAGCAGCTTCCGCTTCCGGGGGGGCCGCGATGAGCAGTTCTTC
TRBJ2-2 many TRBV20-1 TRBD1 CSAGGDRGTNTGELFF TGCAGTGCTGGCGGGGACAGGGGGACGAACACCGGGGAGCTGTTTTTT
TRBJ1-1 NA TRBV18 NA CASSPNARSNTEAFF TGTGCCAGCTCACCAAATGCACGCTCGAACACTGAAGCTTTCTTT
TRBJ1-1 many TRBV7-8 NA CASSLTGTDTEAFF TGTGCCAGCAGCTTAACAGGGACGGACACTGAAGCTTTCTTT
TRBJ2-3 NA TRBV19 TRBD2 CASRLGLAGGYTQYF TGTGCCAGTAGACTCGGACTAGCGGGGGGCTATACGCAGTATTTT
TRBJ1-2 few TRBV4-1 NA CASSQDLAEIGYTF TGCGCCAGCAGCCAAGATCTGGCAGAGATAGGCTACACCTTC
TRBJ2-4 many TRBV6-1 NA CASRIEVTVTKNIQYF TGTGCCAGCAGGATAGAGGTTACAGTAACCAAAAACATTCAGTACTTC
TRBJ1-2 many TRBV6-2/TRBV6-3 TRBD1 CASSQNRGYGYTF TGTGCCAGCAGTCAAAACAGGGGATACGGCTACACCTTC
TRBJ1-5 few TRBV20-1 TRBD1 CSASLRDRVDQPQHF TGCAGTGCTAGCCTCCGGGACAGGGTCGATCAGCCCCAGCATTTT
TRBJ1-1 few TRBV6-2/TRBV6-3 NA CASSWRPRNTEAFF TGTGCCAGCAGTTGGAGACCTCGGAACACTGAAGCTTTCTTT
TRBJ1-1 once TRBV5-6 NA CASSLAGRPTEAFF TGTGCCAGCAGCTTGGCGGGGAGGCCCACTGAAGCTTTCTTT
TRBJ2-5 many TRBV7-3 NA CASSSGLKETQYF TGTGCCAGCAGCTCTGGACTAAAAGAGACCCAGTACTTC
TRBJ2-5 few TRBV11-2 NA CASSMRTLREETQYF TGTGCCAGCAGCATGAGGACTCTCCGCGAGGAGACCCAGTACTTC
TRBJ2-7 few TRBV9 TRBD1 CASSGDSYEQYF TGTGCCAGCAGCGGGGACAGCTACGAGCAGTACTTC
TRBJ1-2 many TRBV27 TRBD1 CASSLRDRGRLGYTF TGTGCCAGCAGTTTACGTGACAGGGGGCGTCTTGGCTACACCTTC
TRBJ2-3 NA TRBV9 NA CASSVEGSDTQYF TGTGCCAGCAGCGTAGAGGGTTCAGATACGCAGTATTTT
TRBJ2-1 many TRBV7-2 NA CASSLDGTVNEQFF TGTGCCAGCAGCTTAGATGGGACGGTAAATGAGCAGTTCTTC
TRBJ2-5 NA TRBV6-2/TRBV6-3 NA CASLKLGPQETQYF TGTGCCAGCTTAAAGCTAGGTCCCCAAGAGACCCAGTACTTC
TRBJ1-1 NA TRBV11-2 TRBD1 CASSSGTGLMNTEAFF TGTGCCAGCAGCTCCGGGACAGGACTTATGAACACTGAAGCTTTCTTT
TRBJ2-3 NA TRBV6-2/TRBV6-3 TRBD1 CASSYSIGAGGSDTQYF TGTGCCAGCAGTTACTCGATTGGTGCAGGGGGCTCAGATACGCAGTATTTT
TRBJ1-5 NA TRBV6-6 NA CASRDWSGQGRNQPQHF TGTGCCAGCAGAGACTGGAGCGGGCAGGGTAGGAATCAGCCCCAGCATTTT
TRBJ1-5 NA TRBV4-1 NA CASSQVLQGQPQHF TGCGCCAGCAGCCAAGTTCTTCAGGGGCAGCCCCAGCATTTT
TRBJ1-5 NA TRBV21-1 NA CASSPTGAVRGNQPQHF TGTGCCAGCAGCCCGACAGGGGCTGTCAGGGGTAATCAGCCCCAGCATTTT
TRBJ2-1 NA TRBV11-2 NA CASSHAGGGNNEQFF TGTGCCAGCAGCCACGCGGGTGGTGGGAACAATGAGCAGTTCTTC
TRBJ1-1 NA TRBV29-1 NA CSVELGPAEAFF TGCAGCGTTGAACTGGGCCCCGCTGAAGCTTTCTTT
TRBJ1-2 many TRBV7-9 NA CASSFSVSIGTANLYGYTF TGTGCCAGCAGCTTTAGTGTGAGCATCGGGACCGCTAACCTCTATGGCTACACCTTC
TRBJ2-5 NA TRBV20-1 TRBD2 CSASISGGGKETQYF TGCAGTGCTTCGATTAGCGGGGGGGGTAAAGAGACCCAGTACTTC
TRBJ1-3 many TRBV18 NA CASSPPGYSGNTIYF TGTGCCAGCTCACCACCGGGCTACTCTGGAAACACCATATATTTT
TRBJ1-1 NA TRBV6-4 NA CASKLSMNTEAFF TGTGCCAGCAAGTTGAGCATGAACACTGAAGCTTTCTTT
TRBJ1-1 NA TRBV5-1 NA CASSLGPTGLEAFF TGCGCCAGCAGCTTGGGCCCAACAGGGCTTGAAGCTTTCTTT
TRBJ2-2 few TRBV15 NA CATSQRKAGELFF TGTGCCACCAGCCAGAGGAAGGCCGGGGAGCTGTTTTTT
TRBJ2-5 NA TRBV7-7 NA CASSFGLAETQYF TGTGCCAGCAGCTTTGGGTTAGCAGAGACCCAGTACTTC
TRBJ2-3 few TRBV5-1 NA CASQGGVSTDTQYF TGCGCCAGCCAGGGGGGCGTAAGCACAGATACGCAGTATTTT
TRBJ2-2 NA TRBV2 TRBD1 CATPGQGSTGELFF TGTGCCACCCCAGGACAGGGAAGCACCGGGGAGCTGTTTTTT
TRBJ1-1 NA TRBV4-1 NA CASSQVGRRGGINTEAFF TGCGCCAGCAGCCAAGTGGGCAGGCGTGGGGGCATCAACACTGAAGCTTTCTTT
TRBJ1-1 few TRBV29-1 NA CSVGGQIYSNTEAFF TGCAGCGTTGGGGGTCAGATTTACTCGAACACTGAAGCTTTCTTT
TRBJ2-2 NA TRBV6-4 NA CASSRGTNTGELFF TGTGCCAGCAGTAGAGGGACAAACACCGGGGAGCTGTTTTTT
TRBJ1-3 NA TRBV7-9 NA CASSSRGRGNTIYF TGTGCCAGCAGCTCGAGGGGCCGGGGAAACACCATATATTTT
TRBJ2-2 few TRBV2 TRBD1 CAISFGQGPNTGELFF TGTGCCATCTCCTTCGGACAGGGCCCGAACACCGGGGAGCTGTTTTTT